This section outlines one T cell receptor (beta chain) sequence together with its context. These data come from a study of shared clonotypes between healthy human individuals. Healthy HIV-negative adults with no recent acute infections or vaccinations were recruited as donors. In the CD4+ fraction, cells were divided into CD45RA+ naive and CD45RA-negative memory subsets. Germline CDR1 SGHRS, CDR2 YFSETQ. Trimming removed 5 bases from V and 2 bases from J, with 19 bases in between. This CDR3 spans 16 amino acids. A roughly 200 ng quantity of DNA, approximately 29,000 T cell genomes, went into the sorted-subset replicate PCRs. Produced via immunoSEQ multiplex PCR; TCRdb's table is partial and in-frame only. This table holds millions of clones, roughly 92% found once.

This sequence joins TRBV5-1 and TRBJ2-5; D unresolved. The sequencing sample was made of naive CD4+ T cells sorted from blood. Subset specified: CD45RA+ positively selected. The source of this sequence is a man between 18 and 35 years old in good health. The CDR3 sequence is CASSVGLETLQETQYF. The CDR3 DNA reads as TGCGCCAGCAGTGTGGGTTTAGAGACACTTCAAGAGACCCAGTACTTC.